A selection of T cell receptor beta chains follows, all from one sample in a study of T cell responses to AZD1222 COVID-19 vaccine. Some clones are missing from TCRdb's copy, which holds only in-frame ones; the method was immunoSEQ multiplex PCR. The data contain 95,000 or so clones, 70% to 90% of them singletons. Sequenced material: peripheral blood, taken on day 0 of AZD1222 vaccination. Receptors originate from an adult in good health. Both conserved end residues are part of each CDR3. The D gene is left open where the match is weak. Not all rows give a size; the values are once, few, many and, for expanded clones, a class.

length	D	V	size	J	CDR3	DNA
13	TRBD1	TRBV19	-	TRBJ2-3	CASRDRGTDTQYF	TGTGCCAGCCGGGACAGAGGCACAGATACGCAGTATTTT
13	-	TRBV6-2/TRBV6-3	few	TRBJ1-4	CASSYFWEEKLFF	TGTGCCAGCAGTTACTTCTGGGAGGAAAAACTGTTTTTT
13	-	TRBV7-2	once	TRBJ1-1	CASSFVRNTEAFF	TGTGCCAGCAGCTTCGTCAGGAACACTGAAGCTTTCTTT
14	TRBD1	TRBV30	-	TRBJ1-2	CAADYRGGSYGYTF	TGTGCCGCGGACTACAGGGGCGGTAGCTATGGCTACACCTTC
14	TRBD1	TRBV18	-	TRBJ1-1	CASSRQGQNTEAFF	TGTGCCAGCTCACGACAGGGGCAGAACACTGAAGCTTTCTTT
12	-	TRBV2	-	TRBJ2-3	CASSVEADTQYF	TGTGCCAGCAGTGTTGAGGCAGATACGCAGTATTTT
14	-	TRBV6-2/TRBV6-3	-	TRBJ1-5	CASTPGAGAQPQHF	TGTGCCAGCACCCCCGGGGCAGGGGCACAGCCCCAGCATTTT
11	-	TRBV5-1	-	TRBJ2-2	CASSLEGELFF	TGCGCCAGCAGCCTGGAAGGGGAGCTGTTTTTT
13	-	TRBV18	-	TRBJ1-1	CASSDSAGSEAFF	TGTGCCAGCTCAGACTCAGCGGGCAGTGAAGCTTTCTTT
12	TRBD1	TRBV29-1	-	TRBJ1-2	CSVGQGINGYTF	TGCAGCGTAGGACAGGGAATCAATGGCTACACCTTC
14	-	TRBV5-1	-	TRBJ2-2	CASSEKSNTGELFF	TGCGCCAGCTCGGAGAAATCGAACACCGGGGAGCTGTTTTTT
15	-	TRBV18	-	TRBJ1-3	CASSPRTASGNTIYF	TGTGCCAGCTCACCACGGACAGCCTCTGGAAACACCATATATTTT
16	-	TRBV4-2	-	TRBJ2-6	CASSQDAGSGANVLTF	TGTGCCAGCAGCCAAGATGCCGGGTCCGGGGCCAACGTCCTGACTTTC
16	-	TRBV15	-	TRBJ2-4	CATSRGGARGANIQYF	TGTGCCACCAGCAGAGGAGGGGCGAGAGGGGCAAACATTCAGTACTTC
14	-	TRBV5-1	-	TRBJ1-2	CASSFQGLSYGYTF	TGCGCCAGCAGCTTCCAGGGATTGTCGTATGGCTACACCTTC
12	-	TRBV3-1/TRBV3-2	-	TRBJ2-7	CASSLNPYEQYF	TGTGCCAGCAGCCTGAACCCGTACGAGCAGTACTTC
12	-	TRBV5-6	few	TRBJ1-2	CASRWGLYGYTF	TGTGCCAGCAGGTGGGGGTTATATGGCTACACCTTC
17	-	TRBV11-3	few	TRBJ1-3	CASSLGGGLSSGNTIYF	TGTGCCAGCAGCTTAGGAGGGGGACTTAGCTCTGGAAACACCATATATTTT
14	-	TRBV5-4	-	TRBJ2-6	CASSPVSGANVLTF	TGTGCCAGCAGCCCGGTCTCTGGGGCCAACGTCCTGACTTTC
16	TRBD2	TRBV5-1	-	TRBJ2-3	CASSWTSGGTTDTQYF	TGCGCCAGCAGCTGGACTAGCGGGGGGACGACAGATACGCAGTATTTT